Sequencing of this T cell receptor beta chain was carried out in a study of blood T cell repertoires in COVID-19. Study-wide context: COVID-19 samples collected from the United States, Italy and Spain covered acute and convalescent phases.

In germline, CDR1 is WNHNN, CDR2 SYGVQD (reference sequence). The CDR3 runs to 14 residues. V gave up 3 bases and J gave up 7 bases; unmatched junction bases: 4. Authors' analysis steps: From reference gene primer amplification, estimates of nucleated cell counts were derived. Measured with immunoSEQ multiplex PCR; TCRdb has only the in-frame clones, and not every one. That table gives V, J and clone size, and the DNA gave D and trimming. The sample records 200,000 to 250,000 clones, about 85% being singletons. Source material: peripheral blood. The receptor comes from a woman between 18 and 29 years old who had recovered from COVID-19. The chain joins TRBV10-1 to TRBJ2-1, with 9 bases identical to TRBD2. DNA for the CDR3: TGCGCCAGCAGTGATCCTAGCGGGAAGAATGAGCAGTTCTTC. Encoded protein: CASSDPSGKNEQFF.